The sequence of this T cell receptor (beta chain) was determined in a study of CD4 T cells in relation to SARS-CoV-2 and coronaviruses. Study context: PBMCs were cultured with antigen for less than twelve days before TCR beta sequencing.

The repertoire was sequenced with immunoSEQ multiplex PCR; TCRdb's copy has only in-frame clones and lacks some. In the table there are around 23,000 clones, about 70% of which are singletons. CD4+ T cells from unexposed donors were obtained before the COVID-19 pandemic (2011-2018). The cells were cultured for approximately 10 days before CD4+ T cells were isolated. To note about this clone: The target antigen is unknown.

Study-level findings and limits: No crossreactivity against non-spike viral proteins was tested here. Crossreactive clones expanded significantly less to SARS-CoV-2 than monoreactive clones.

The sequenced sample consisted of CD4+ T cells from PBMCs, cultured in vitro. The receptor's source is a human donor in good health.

The CDR3 sequence is CASSLKPLGAGVGDTQYF. For the CDR3, the DNA is TGTGCCAGCAGCTTAAAGCCCCTCGGGGCGGGAGTTGGAGATACGCAGTATTTT. The rearrangement uses TRBV7-3 and TRBJ2-3; the match to TRBD2 covers 7 bases. The germline CDR1 and CDR2 sequences are SGHTA and FQGTGA. Trimming removed 1 base from V and 5 bases from J; junction bases left unmatched: 15. The CDR3 covers 18 residues.